These 2 T cell receptor beta chains share one sample of origin, sequenced in a study of blood T cell repertoires in COVID-19. Generated by immunoSEQ multiplex PCR, the TCRdb table keeps only in-frame clones and is missing some. This repertoire shows over 400,000 clones, 70% to 90% found once; its top ten account for about 1.5%. The specimen sequenced was peripheral blood. All receptors derive from a woman in her 30s with active or convalescent COVID-19.

This clone was observed a single time. V usage is TRBV5-1 and J usage is TRBJ2-2; 8 bases match TRBD1. Germline loops: CDR1 SGHRS, CDR2 YFSETQ. The CDR3 runs to 16 residues. V dropped 4 bases and J dropped 6; count of bases not matched to a gene: 11. This chain's CDR3 is CASSPSDRDQAGELFF. CDR3 DNA: TGCGCCAGCAGCCCCTCGGACAGGGATCAAGCCGGGGAGCTGTTTTTT.

V and J are TRBV4-2 and TRBJ1-1; maybe TRBD1 (6 bases). CDR1 LGHNA and CDR2 YNFKEQ come from the germline V gene. This CDR3 has 18 amino acids. V shed 0 bases and J shed 0 bases, with 17 bases lying between them. CDR3 loop: CASSQDPPQGGVNTEAFF. In DNA, the CDR3 is TGTGCCAGCAGCCAAGATCCCCCACAGGGAGGGGTGAACACTGAAGCTTTCTTT.